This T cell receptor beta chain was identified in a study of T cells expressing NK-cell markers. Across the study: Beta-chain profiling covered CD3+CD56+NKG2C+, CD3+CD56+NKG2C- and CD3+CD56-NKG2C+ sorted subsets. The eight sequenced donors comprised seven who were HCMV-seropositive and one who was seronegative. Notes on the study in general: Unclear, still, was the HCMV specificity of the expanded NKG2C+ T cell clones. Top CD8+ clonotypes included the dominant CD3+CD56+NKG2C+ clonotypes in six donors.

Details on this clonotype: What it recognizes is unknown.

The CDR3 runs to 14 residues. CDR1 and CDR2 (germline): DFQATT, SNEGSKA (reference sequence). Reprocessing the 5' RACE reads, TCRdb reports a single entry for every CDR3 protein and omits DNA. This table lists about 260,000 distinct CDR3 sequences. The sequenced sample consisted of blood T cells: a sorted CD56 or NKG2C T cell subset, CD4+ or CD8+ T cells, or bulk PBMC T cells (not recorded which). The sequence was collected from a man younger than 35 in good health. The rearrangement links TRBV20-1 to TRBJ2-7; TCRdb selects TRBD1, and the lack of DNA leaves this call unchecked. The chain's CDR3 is CSATRPHGGHEQYF.